This TCR beta chain derives from a study of blood T cell repertoires in COVID-19. Turning to the study itself: Material from acute and convalescent COVID-19 was sourced from the United States, Italy and Spain. Sample material is recorded as cDNA or gDNA derived from T cells, B-cell-depleted T cells, or PBMCs.

The germline V gene has CDR1 SGHKS and CDR2 YYEKEE (reference sequence). V was clipped by 5 bases and J by 7 bases; unmatched bases: 9. CDR3 length: 14 residues. Per the original data handling: From reference gene primer amplification, estimates of nucleated cell counts were derived. Here immunoSEQ multiplex PCR was the method, and the copy in TCRdb shows in-frame clones only, minus some. The D gene and trimming were derived from the DNA, and the V and J assignments and clone size from that table. Among fewer than 200,000 clones listed, roughly 87% were seen once. The sample consisted of peripheral blood. This chain uses TRBV5-5 with TRBJ2-5, with 9 bases identical to TRBD1. The receptor was isolated from a man aged 18 to 29 who had recovered from COVID-19. For the CDR3, the DNA is TGTGCCAGCAGTCCCGGGACAGGGATCGGGACCCAGTACTTC. It is translated as CASSPGTGIGTQYF.